This record concerns one TCR beta chain sequence. TCRdb re-analysed the RT-PCR reads in MiXCR, keeping a single row per CDR3 protein. The sample shows 100,000 to 120,000 distinct CDR3 sequences, 35% of them seen only once. The sample is drawn from a study of patients and donors after allogeneic stem cell transplantation. The CDR3 is 14 residues long. The V gene's germline CDR1 is DFQATT and CDR2 SNEGSKA (reference sequence). V dropped 3 bases and J dropped 2 bases, with 10 bases sitting between them. The TCR was taken from a human donor who was either an allogeneic HSCT recipient or a stem cell or donor lymphocyte infusion donor (not recorded which). It is not recorded whose cells these are; they may come from a transplant donor. The chain carries TRBV20-1 and TRBJ2-2; D perhaps matches TRBD2 (5 bases). Input material: blood, either unsorted or a sorted T cell fraction (not recorded which). CDR3: CSARRTLNTGELFF. CDR3 sequence (DNA): TGCAGTGCTAGGCGGACTCTTAACACCGGGGAGCTGTTTTTT.